Listed below are T cell receptor beta chains from one sample, sequenced in a study of relationships among human T cell subsets. TCRdb redid the calling of the multiplex PCR reads with MiXCR, one entry per CDR3 protein. This table holds approximately 15,000 distinct CDR3 sequences, less than 65% found once. Material: Tregs sorted from blood. The receptor set was obtained from a middle-aged man in good health. CDR3s include the opening cysteine and the closing phenylalanine or tryptophan. Fields, in order: CDR3 protein, CDR3 DNA, J gene, D gene, V gene, clone size. A D gene is named only where the DNA matches it firmly. A clone size is listed for some rows: how often the clone was seen (once, few, many), or a class if it is expanded.

CDR3: CAISGGQRGIEQYF
DNA: TGTGCCATCAGTGGGGGCCAGAGAGGGATCGAGCAGTACTTC
J: TRBJ2-7
D: NA
V: TRBV10-3
size: few

CDR3: CASSQGPGQNYEQYF
DNA: TGCGCCAGCAGCCAAGGGCCGGGACAGAACTACGAGCAGTACTTC
J: TRBJ2-7
D: TRBD1
V: TRBV4-1
size: few

CDR3: CASSYSTVYNEQFF
DNA: TGTGCCAGCAGCTATAGCACGGTTTACAATGAGCAGTTCTTC
J: TRBJ2-1
D: NA
V: TRBV11-2
size: NA

CDR3: CAWSAQGGQPQHF
DNA: TGTGCCTGGAGTGCCCAAGGGGGGCAGCCCCAGCATTTT
J: TRBJ1-5
D: NA
V: TRBV30
size: NA

CDR3: CSVGTSQGYEQYF
DNA: TGCAGCGTTGGTACTTCCCAGGGGTACGAGCAGTACTTC
J: TRBJ2-7
D: NA
V: TRBV29-1
size: NA

CDR3: CASSPRVNNEQFF
DNA: TGTGCCAGCAGTCCTCGGGTGAACAATGAGCAGTTCTTC
J: TRBJ2-1
D: NA
V: TRBV27
size: NA

CDR3: CASSYSRSTDTQYF
DNA: TGTGCCAGCAGTTACTCGAGGTCCACAGATACGCAGTATTTT
J: TRBJ2-3
D: NA
V: TRBV6-5
size: NA

CDR3: CASSPSTSDEQFF
DNA: TGTGCTAGTAGCCCCTCGACTAGCGATGAGCAGTTCTTC
J: TRBJ2-1
D: TRBD2
V: TRBV12-5
size: NA

CDR3: CAIKGSQDSPLHF
DNA: TGTGCCATCAAAGGGTCGCAGGATTCACCCCTCCACTTT
J: TRBJ1-6
D: NA
V: TRBV10-3
size: NA

CDR3: CASSLRQAINYGYTF
DNA: TGTGCCAGCAGCCTTCGACAGGCGATTAACTATGGCTACACCTTC
J: TRBJ1-2
D: NA
V: TRBV7-3
size: NA

CDR3: CASSSPPRSGRYGYTF
DNA: TGTGCCAGCTCATCTCCCCCTCGTTCGGGGAGGTATGGCTACACCTTC
J: TRBJ1-2
D: NA
V: TRBV28
size: NA

CDR3: CARPGGGQIRSIF
DNA: NA
J: TRBJ2-3
D: NA
V: TRBV6-5
size: NA

CDR3: CASSSRTSGKTYNEQFF
DNA: TGTGCCAGCAGCTCCCGGACTAGCGGGAAGACCTACAATGAGCAGTTCTTC
J: TRBJ2-1
D: TRBD2
V: TRBV6-5
size: few

CDR3: CASSYSGRDNIQYF
DNA: TGTGCCAGCAGCTATTCCGGGAGAGATAACATTCAGTACTTC
J: TRBJ2-4
D: NA
V: TRBV27
size: NA

CDR3: CASSRPPLGGETQYF
DNA: TGTGCCAGCAGTCGCCCGCCTTTGGGGGGCGAGACCCAGTACTTC
J: TRBJ2-5
D: NA
V: TRBV6-5
size: NA

CDR3: CASRPEGAGEIETQYF
DNA: TGTGCCAGCAGGCCCGAGGGAGCGGGGGAGATAGAGACCCAGTACTTC
J: TRBJ2-5
D: TRBD2
V: TRBV28
size: NA

CDR3: CASSFSGAGGYTF
DNA: TGTGCCAGCAGTTTTTCGGGGGCAGGTGGCTACACCTTC
J: TRBJ1-2
D: NA
V: TRBV12-3/TRBV12-4
size: few

CDR3: CASSLRTSSGANVLTF
DNA: TGTGCCAGCAGTCTAAGGACTAGCTCTGGGGCCAACGTCCTGACTTTC
J: TRBJ2-6
D: TRBD2
V: TRBV27
size: NA

CDR3: CASRRDRENEQFF
DNA: TGTGCCAGTAGAAGGGACAGGGAAAATGAGCAGTTCTTC
J: TRBJ2-1
D: TRBD1
V: TRBV19
size: NA

CDR3: CSVERDTGTQYF
DNA: TGCAGCGTTGAAAGGGACACGGGGACCCAGTACTTC
J: TRBJ2-5
D: NA
V: TRBV29-1
size: NA

CDR3: CASSQDSGAGGFPDTQYF
DNA: TGCGCCAGCAGCCAAGATTCGGGAGCGGGGGGGTTCCCAGATACGCAGTATTTT
J: TRBJ2-3
D: TRBD2
V: TRBV4-1
size: NA

CDR3: CSVGQQQGSEQYF
DNA: TGCAGCGTTGGTCAGCAACAGGGTTCCGAGCAGTACTTC
J: TRBJ2-7
D: NA
V: TRBV29-1
size: few

CDR3: CASSYRVGYEQYF
DNA: TGTGCCAGCAGCTACAGGGTCGGGTACGAGCAGTACTTC
J: TRBJ2-7
D: NA
V: TRBV27
size: NA

CDR3: CASSPQAHQPQHF
DNA: TGTGCCAGCAGCCCCCAAGCCCATCAGCCCCAGCATTTT
J: TRBJ1-5
D: NA
V: TRBV7-8
size: NA

CDR3: CSVGTGKHSPLHF
DNA: TGCAGCGTTGGGACAGGGAAGCATTCACCCCTCCACTTT
J: TRBJ1-6
D: TRBD1
V: TRBV29-1
size: NA

CDR3: CASSQDHQAYGYTF
DNA: TGTGCCAGCAGCCAAGATCACCAAGCCTATGGCTACACCTTC
J: TRBJ1-2
D: NA
V: TRBV4-2
size: NA

CDR3: CASSFGRVGYEQYF
DNA: TGTGCCAGCAGTTTCGGGAGAGTCGGATACGAGCAGTACTTC
J: TRBJ2-7
D: NA
V: TRBV12-3/TRBV12-4
size: NA

CDR3: CSVVDPERNEQFF
DNA: TGCAGCGTTGTAGACCCGGAGAGAAATGAGCAGTTCTTC
J: TRBJ2-1
D: NA
V: TRBV29-1
size: NA

CDR3: CASSKGGGNQPQHF
DNA: TGTGCCAGCAGCAAAGGTGGAGGAAATCAGCCCCAGCATTTT
J: TRBJ1-5
D: NA
V: TRBV21-1
size: few

CDR3: CASSNPLNRGVSGYTF
DNA: TGTGCCAGCAGCAATCCCCTCAATAGGGGAGTTAGCGGCTACACCTTC
J: TRBJ1-2
D: NA
V: TRBV7-9
size: NA

CDR3: CSARGALAGGPAGDEQFF
DNA: TGCAGTGCTAGAGGGGCCCTAGCGGGAGGCCCTGCGGGAGATGAGCAGTTCTTC
J: TRBJ2-1
D: TRBD2
V: TRBV20-1
size: NA

CDR3: CASSVEDSNQPQHF
DNA: TGCGCCAGCAGCGTCGAGGATAGCAATCAGCCCCAGCATTTT
J: TRBJ1-5
D: NA
V: TRBV4-1
size: few

CDR3: CASSGTGTYEQYF
DNA: TGTGCCAGCAGCGGTACAGGGACGTACGAGCAGTACTTC
J: TRBJ2-7
D: NA
V: TRBV11-2
size: few

CDR3: CASSHAGRLRTDTQYF
DNA: TGTGCCAGCAGCCATGCAGGGAGACTACGCACAGATACGCAGTATTTT
J: TRBJ2-3
D: NA
V: TRBV12-3/TRBV12-4
size: few

CDR3: CSADREARQPQHF
DNA: TGCAGTGCTGATCGAGAGGCGCGCCAGCCCCAGCATTTT
J: TRBJ1-5
D: NA
V: TRBV20-1
size: NA

CDR3: CAGSQGDEQYF
DNA: TGCGCCGGTTCCCAGGGGGACGAGCAGTACTTC
J: TRBJ2-7
D: TRBD1
V: TRBV6-1
size: NA

CDR3: CASRHPPGGQPQHF
DNA: TGTGCCAGTCGCCACCCCCCAGGAGGTCAGCCCCAGCATTTT
J: TRBJ1-5
D: NA
V: TRBV19
size: NA

CDR3: CASTGRNEQFF
DNA: TGTGCCAGTACGGGGCGCAATGAGCAGTTCTTC
J: TRBJ2-1
D: NA
V: TRBV19
size: NA

CDR3: CASSFGGPSSEQYF
DNA: TGCGCCAGCAGCTTCGGAGGCCCCAGTAGCGAGCAGTACTTC
J: TRBJ2-7
D: NA
V: TRBV5-1
size: NA